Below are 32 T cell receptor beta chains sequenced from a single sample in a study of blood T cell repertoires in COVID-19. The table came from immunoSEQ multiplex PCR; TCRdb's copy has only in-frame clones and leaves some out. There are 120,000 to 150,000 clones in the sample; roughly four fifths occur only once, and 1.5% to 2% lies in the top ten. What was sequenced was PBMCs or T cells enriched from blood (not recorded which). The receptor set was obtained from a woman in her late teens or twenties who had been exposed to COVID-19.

The CDR3 sequence: CASSYLRQGADGYTF. The CDR3 region has the DNA TGCGCCAGCAGCTACCTTCGACAGGGGGCGGATGGCTACACCTTC. This rearrangement joins TRBV5-1 to TRBJ1-2, with 10 bases matching TRBD1. Germline V gene sequence: CDR1 SGHRS, CDR2 YFSETQ. V dropped 3 bases and J dropped 6; count of bases not matched to a gene: 8. CDR3 length: 15 residues. Full variable domain (remainder filled in from reference TRBV5-1 and TRBJ1-2): KAGVTQTPRYLIKTRGQQVTLSCSPISGHRSVSWYQQTPGQGLQFLFEYFSETQRNKGNFPGRFSGRQFSNSRSEMNVSTLELGDSALYLCASSYLRQGADGYTFGSGTRLTVV.

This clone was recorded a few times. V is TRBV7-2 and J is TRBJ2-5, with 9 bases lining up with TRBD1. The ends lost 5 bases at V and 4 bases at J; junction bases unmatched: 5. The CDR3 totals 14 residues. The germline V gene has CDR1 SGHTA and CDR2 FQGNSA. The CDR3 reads CASSITGGRETQYF. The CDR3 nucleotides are TGTGCCAGCAGCATCACAGGGGGCAGAGAGACCCAGTACTTC.

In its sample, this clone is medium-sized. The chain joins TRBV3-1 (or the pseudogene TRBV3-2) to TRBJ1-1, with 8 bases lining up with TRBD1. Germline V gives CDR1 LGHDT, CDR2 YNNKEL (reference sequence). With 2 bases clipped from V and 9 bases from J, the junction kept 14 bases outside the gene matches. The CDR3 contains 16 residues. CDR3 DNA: TGTGCCAGCAGCCAACCCAGAAGGACAGGGCGGATTAAAGCTTTCTTT. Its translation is CASSQPRRTGRIKAFF.

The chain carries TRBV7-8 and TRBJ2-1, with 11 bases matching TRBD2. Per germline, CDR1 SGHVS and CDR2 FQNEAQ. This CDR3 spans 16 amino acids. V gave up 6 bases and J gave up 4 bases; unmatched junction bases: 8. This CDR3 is CASSLKTSGIYNEQFF. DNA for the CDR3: TGTGCCAGCAGTTTAAAGACTAGCGGGATATACAATGAGCAGTTCTTC.

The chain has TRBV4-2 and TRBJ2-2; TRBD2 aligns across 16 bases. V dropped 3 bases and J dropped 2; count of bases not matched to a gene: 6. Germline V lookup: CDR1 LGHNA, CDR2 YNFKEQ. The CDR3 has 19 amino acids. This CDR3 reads CASSHGTSGRAQNTGELFF. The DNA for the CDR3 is TGTGCCAGCAGCCACGGGACTAGCGGGAGGGCCCAAAACACCGGGGAGCTGTTTTTT.

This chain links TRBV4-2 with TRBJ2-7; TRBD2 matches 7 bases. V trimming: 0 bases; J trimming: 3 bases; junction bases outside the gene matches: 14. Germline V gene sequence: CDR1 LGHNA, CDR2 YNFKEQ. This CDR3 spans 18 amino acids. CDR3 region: CASSQDLAVSVLVYEQYF. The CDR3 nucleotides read TGTGCCAGCAGCCAAGATCTAGCGGTTTCGGTTTTGGTCTACGAGCAGTACTTC.

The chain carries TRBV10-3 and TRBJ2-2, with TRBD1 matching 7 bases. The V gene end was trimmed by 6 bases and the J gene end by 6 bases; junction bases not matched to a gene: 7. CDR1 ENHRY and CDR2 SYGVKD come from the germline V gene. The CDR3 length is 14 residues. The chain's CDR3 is CAIRVTGVAGELFF. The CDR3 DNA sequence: TGTGCCATCAGGGTAACAGGGGTCGCCGGGGAGCTGTTTTTT.

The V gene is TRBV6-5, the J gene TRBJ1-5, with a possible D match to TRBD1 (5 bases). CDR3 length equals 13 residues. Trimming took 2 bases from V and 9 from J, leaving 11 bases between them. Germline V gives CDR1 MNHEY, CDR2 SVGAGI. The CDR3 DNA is TGTGCCAGCAGTTACGACAGCGCGACGCCCCAGCATTTT. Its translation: CASSYDSATPQHF.

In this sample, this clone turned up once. CDR3 amino acids: CAISERADRGREQYF. The CDR3 DNA is TGTGCCATCAGTGAGCGGGCGGACAGGGGGCGCGAGCAGTACTTC. The chain couples TRBV10-3 to TRBJ2-7; 11 positions agree with TRBD1. With V trimmed by 2 bases and J by 6 bases, 6 bases remained unmatched. CDR3 size: 15 residues. The germline V gene has CDR1 ENHRY and CDR2 SYGVKD.

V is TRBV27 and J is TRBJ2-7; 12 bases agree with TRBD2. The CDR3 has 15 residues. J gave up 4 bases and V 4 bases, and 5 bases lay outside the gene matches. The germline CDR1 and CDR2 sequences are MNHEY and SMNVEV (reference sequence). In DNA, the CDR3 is TGTGCCAGCAGTTCATGGACTAGCGGGAATTACGAGCAGTACTTC. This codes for CASSSWTSGNYEQYF.

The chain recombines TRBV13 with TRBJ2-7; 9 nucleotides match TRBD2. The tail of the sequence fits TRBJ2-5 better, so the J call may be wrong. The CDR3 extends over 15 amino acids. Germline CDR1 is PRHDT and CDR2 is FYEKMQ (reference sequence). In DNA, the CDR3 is TGTGCCAGCAGCCCCGGGCCTAGCGGGACGACGACCCAGTACTTC. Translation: CASSPGPSGTTTQYF.

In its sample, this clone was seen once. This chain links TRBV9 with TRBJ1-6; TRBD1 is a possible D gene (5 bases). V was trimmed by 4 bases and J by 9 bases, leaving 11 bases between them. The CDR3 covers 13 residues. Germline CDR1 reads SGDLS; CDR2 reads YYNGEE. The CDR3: CASSQTQVSPLHF. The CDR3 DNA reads TGTGCCAGCAGCCAAACACAGGTTTCACCCCTCCACTTT. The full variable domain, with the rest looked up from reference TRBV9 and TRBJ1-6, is DSGVTQTPKHLITATGQRVTLRCSPRSGDLSVYWYQQSLDQGLQFLIQYYNGEERAKGNILERFSAQQFPDLHSELNLSSLELGDSALYFCASSQTQVSPLHFGNGTRLTVT.

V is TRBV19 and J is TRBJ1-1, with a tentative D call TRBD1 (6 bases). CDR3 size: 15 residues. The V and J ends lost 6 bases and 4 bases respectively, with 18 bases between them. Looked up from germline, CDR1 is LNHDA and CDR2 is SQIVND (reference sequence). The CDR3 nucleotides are TGTGCCAGTAGCCCGACAGGAAGGGGAACCACTGAAGCTTTCTTT. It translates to CASSPTGRGTTEAFF.

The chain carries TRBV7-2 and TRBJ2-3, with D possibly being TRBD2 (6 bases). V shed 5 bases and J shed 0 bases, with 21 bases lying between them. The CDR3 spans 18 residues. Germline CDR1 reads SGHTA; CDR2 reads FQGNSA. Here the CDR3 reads CASSGGTLSLGSTDTQYF. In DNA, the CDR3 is TGTGCCAGCAGCGGGGGGACCCTTTCCTTGGGGAGCACAGATACGCAGTATTTT. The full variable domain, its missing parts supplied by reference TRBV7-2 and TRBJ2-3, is GAGVSQSPSNKVTEKGKDVELRCDPISGHTALYWYRQSLGQGLEFLIYFQGNSAPDKSGLPSDRFSAERTGGSVSTLTIQRTQQEDSAVYLCASSGGTLSLGSTDTQYFGPGTRLTVL.

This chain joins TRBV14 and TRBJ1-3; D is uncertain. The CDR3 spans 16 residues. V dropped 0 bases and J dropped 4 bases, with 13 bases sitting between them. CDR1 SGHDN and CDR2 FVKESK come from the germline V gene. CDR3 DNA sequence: TGTGCCAGCAGCCAAGACGTCGGAGGGTTAGGAAACACCATATATTTT. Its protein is CASSQDVGGLGNTIYF.

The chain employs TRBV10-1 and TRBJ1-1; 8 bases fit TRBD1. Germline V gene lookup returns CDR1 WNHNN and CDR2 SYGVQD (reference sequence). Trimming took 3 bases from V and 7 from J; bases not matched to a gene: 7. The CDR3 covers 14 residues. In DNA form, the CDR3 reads TGCGCCAGCAGTGACCCGGGACAGGCTAATGAAGCTTTCTTT. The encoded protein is CASSDPGQANEAFF.

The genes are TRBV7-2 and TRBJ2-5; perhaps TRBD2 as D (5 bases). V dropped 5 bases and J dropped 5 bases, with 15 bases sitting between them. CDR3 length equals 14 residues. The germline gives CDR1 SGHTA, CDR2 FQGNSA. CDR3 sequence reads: CASSEGHSTETQYF. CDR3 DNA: TGTGCCAGCAGCGAGGGCCACAGCACGGAGACCCAGTACTTC.

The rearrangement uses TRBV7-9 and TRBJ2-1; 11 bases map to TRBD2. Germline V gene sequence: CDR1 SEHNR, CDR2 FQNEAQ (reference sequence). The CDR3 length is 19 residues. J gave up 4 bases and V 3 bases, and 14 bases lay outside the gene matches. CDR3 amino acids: CASSFGGLAVSSGYNEQFF. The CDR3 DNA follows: TGTGCCAGCAGCTTTGGGGGACTAGCGGTCTCATCGGGGTACAATGAGCAGTTCTTC.

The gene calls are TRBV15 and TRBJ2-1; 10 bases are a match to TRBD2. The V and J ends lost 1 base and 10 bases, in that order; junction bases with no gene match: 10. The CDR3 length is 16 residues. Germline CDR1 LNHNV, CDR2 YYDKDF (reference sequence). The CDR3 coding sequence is TGTGCCACCAGCAGAGGTCGGGGGACTAGCGACCCAGAGCAGTTCTTC. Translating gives CATSRGRGTSDPEQFF.

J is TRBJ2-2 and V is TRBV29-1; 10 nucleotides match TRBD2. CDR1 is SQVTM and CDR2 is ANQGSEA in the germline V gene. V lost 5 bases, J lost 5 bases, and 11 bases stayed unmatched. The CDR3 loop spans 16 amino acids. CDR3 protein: CSVRASGSLGTGELFF. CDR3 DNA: TGCAGCGTTAGGGCTAGCGGGAGTTTGGGGACCGGGGAGCTGTTTTTT.

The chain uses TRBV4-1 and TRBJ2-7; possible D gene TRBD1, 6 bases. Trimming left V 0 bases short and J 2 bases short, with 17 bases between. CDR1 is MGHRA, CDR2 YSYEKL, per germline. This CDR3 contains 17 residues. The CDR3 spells CASSQEIGRGLPYEQYF. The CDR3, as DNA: TGCGCCAGCAGCCAAGAAATAGGCAGGGGCCTCCCCTACGAGCAGTACTTC.

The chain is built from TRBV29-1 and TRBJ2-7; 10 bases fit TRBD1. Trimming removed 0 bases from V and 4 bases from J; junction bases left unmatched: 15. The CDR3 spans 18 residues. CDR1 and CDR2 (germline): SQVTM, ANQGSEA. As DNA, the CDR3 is TGCAGCGTTGAAGAATGGACAGGGGGTACTAGACTGAGTTACGAGCAGTACTTC. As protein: CSVEEWTGGTRLSYEQYF.

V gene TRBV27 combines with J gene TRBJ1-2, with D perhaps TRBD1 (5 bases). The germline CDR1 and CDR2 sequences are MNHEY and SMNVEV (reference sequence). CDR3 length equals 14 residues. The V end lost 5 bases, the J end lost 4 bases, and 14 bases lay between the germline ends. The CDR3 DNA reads TGTGCCAGCAGTCAGACAGCTACACCCTATGGCTACACCTTC. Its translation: CASSQTATPYGYTF.

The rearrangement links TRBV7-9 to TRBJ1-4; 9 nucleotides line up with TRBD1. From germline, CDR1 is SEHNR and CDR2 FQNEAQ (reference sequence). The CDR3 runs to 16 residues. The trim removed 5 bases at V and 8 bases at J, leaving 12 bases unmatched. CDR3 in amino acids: CASSPLAGQGKEKLFF. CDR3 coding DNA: TGTGCCAGCAGCCCCCTGGCTGGACAGGGGAAGGAAAAACTGTTTTTT.

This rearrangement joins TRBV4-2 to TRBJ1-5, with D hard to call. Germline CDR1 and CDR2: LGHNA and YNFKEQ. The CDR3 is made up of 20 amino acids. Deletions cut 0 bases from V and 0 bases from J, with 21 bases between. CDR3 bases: TGTGCCAGCAGCCAAGACGGGATAGTTCGGAAAACTAATAGCAATCAGCCCCAGCATTTT. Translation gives CASSQDGIVRKTNSNQPQHF.

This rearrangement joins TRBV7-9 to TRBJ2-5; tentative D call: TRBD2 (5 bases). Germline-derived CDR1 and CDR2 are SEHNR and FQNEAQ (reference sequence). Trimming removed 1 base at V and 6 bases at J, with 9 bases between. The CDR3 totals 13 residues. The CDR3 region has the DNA TGTGCCAGCAGCTTAGACTCGGGGAAGACCCAGTACTTC. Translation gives CASSLDSGKTQYF.

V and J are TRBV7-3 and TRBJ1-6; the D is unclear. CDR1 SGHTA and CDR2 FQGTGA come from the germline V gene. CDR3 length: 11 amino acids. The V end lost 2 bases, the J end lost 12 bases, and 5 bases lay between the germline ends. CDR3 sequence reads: CASSLEGPLHF. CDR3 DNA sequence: TGTGCCAGCAGCTTAGAGGGACCCCTCCACTTT.

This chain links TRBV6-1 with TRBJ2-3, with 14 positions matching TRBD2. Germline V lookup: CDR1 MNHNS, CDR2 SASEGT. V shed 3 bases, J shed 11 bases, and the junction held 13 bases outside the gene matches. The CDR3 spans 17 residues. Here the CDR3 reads CASSEVSTSGRAPWQYF. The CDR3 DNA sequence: TGTGCCAGCAGTGAGGTCTCGACTAGCGGGAGGGCTCCTTGGCAGTATTTT.

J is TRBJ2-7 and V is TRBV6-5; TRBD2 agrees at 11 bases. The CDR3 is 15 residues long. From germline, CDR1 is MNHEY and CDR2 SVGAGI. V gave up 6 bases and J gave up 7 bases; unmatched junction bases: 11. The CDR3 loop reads CASSFGTSGEGEQYF. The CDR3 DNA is TGTGCCAGCAGCTTCGGGACTAGCGGAGAGGGGGAGCAGTACTTC.

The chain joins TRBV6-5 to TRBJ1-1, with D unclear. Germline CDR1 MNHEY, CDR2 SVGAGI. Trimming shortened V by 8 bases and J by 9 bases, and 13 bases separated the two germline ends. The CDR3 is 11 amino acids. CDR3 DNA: TGTGCCAGCCTTAACGGAGCGAAAGCTTTCTTT. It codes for CASLNGAKAFF.

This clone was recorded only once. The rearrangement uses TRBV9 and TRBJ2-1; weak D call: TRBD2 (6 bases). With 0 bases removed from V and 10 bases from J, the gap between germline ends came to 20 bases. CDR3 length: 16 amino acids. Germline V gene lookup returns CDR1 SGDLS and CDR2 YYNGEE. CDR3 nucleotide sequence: TGTGCCAGCAGCGTAGAAATATCGGCGGGATCGAGAGAGCAGTTCTTC. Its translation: CASSVEISAGSREQFF.

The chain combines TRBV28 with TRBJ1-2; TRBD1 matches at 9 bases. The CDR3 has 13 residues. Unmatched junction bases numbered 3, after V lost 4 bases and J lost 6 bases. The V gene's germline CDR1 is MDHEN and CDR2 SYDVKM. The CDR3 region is CASSSGQGNGYTF. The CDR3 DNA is TGTGCCAGCAGTTCAGGACAGGGGAATGGCTACACCTTC.